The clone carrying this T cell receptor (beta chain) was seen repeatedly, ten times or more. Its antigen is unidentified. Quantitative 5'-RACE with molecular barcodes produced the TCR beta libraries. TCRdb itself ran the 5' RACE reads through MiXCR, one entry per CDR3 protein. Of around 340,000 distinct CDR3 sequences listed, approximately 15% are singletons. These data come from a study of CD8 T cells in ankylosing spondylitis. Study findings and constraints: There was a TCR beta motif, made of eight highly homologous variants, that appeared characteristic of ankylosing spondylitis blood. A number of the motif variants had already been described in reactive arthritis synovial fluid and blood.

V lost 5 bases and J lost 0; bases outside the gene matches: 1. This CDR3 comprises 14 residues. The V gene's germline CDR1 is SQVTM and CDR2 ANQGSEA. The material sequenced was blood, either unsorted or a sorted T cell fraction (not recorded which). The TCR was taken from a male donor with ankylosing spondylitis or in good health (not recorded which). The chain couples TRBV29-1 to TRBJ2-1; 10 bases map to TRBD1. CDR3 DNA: TGCAGCGTTCGGGACAGGGGCTCCTACAATGAGCAGTTCTTC. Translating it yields CSVRDRGSYNEQFF.